What follows is one T cell receptor (beta chain) and its context. In the original processing: Estimation of nucleated cell counts relied on the amplification of reference gene primers. The protocol was immunoSEQ multiplex PCR, while the TCRdb copy is restricted to in-frame clones and leaves out a portion. The DNA gave D and trimming, while V, J and clone size come from that table. The table records some 180,000 clones, approximately 91% of them present only once. The data were taken from a study of blood T cell repertoires in COVID-19. On the study more broadly: COVID-19 samples from acute and convalescent phases originated in the United States, Italy and Spain.

The V segment lost 1 base and the J segment 7 bases; nucleotides outside the gene matches: 5. There are 15 residues in the CDR3. The germline V gene has CDR1 MGHRA and CDR2 YSYEKL. Seattle participants joined during active infection and were tracked over time. This sequence originates from a middle-aged man with COVID-19, enrolled during active disease. Specimen: peripheral blood. The genes are TRBV4-1 and TRBJ2-1, with 9 bases lining up with TRBD2. The CDR3 spells CASSQVGLAINEQFF. CDR3 coding DNA: TGCGCCAGCAGCCAAGTAGGACTAGCGATTAATGAGCAGTTCTTC.